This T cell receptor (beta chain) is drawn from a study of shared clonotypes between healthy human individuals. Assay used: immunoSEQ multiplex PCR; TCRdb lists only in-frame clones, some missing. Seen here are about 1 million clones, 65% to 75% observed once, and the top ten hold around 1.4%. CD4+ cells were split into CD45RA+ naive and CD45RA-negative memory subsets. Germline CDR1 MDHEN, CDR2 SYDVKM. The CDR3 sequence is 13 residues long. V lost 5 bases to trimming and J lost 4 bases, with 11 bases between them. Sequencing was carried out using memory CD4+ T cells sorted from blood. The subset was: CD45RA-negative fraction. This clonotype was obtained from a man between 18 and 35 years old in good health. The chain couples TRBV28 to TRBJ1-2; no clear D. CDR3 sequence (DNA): TGTGCCAGCAGTACGGTGACGGCCTATGGCTACACCTTC. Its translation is CASSTVTAYGYTF.